Listed below are T cell receptor beta chains from one sample, sequenced in a study of cytomegalovirus exposure and HLA in healthy donors. The table came from immunoSEQ multiplex PCR; TCRdb's copy has only in-frame clones and leaves some out. The sample has 200,000 to 250,000 clones; more than 75% are singletons. Sequencing was performed on PBMCs. The origin of the receptors is a woman aged 40-49 years in good health and CMV-seropositive. CDR3s include the opening cysteine and the closing phenylalanine or tryptophan. D genes are given only for firm matches. Not all rows give a size; the values are once, few, many and, for expanded clones, a class.

J: TRBJ2-3; V: TRBV9; size: -; D: TRBD2; DNA: TGTGCCAGCAGCGCTAGCGGGGGGCAGACCATCACAGATACGCAGTATTTT; CDR3: CASSASGGQTITDTQYF
J: TRBJ2-7; V: TRBV9; size: -; D: TRBD2; DNA: TGTGCCAGCAGCGCCCGAGCGGGGGGTCTTCTATACGAGCAGTACTTC; CDR3: CASSARAGGLLYEQYF
J: TRBJ1-2; V: TRBV2; size: -; D: TRBD1; DNA: TGTGCCAGCAGCATGGACAGGGCTAACTATGGCTACACCTTC; CDR3: CASSMDRANYGYTF
J: TRBJ2-3; V: TRBV6-4; size: -; D: -; DNA: TGTGCCAGCAGTGACAGGGGACTCACAGATACGCAGTATTTT; CDR3: CASSDRGLTDTQYF
J: TRBJ2-5; V: TRBV11-3; size: -; D: TRBD1; DNA: TGTGCCAGCAGCTCGGGACAGGCCCAGTACCAAGAGACCCAGTACTTC; CDR3: CASSSGQAQYQETQYF
J: TRBJ1-2; V: TRBV19; size: -; D: TRBD1; DNA: TGTGCCAGTAGTGCCTCCGGGACAGGGGCTCGCTATGGCTACACCTTC; CDR3: CASSASGTGARYGYTF
J: TRBJ1-1; V: TRBV25-1; size: few; D: -; DNA: TGTGCCAGCAGCCCAGGGCGTCCCGAAGCTTTCTTT; CDR3: CASSPGRPEAFF
J: TRBJ2-5; V: TRBV5-1; size: -; D: -; DNA: TGCGCCAGCAGCTTGGGACTGGAAGGATACCAAGAGACCCAGTACTTC; CDR3: CASSLGLEGYQETQYF
J: TRBJ1-1; V: TRBV6-5; size: few; D: -; DNA: TGTGCCAGCAGCCCTAGACGGAGTACTGAAGCTTTCTTT; CDR3: CASSPRRSTEAFF
J: TRBJ1-1; V: TRBV30; size: -; D: -; DNA: TGTGCCTGGAGCTTACAGGCAAACACTGAAGCTTTCTTT; CDR3: CAWSLQANTEAFF
J: TRBJ2-3; V: TRBV7-6; size: -; D: TRBD2; DNA: TGTGCCAGCAGCCGATGGGGTAGCGGGCCCACAGATACGCAGTATTTT; CDR3: CASSRWGSGPTDTQYF
J: TRBJ1-2; V: TRBV29-1; size: -; D: -; DNA: TGCAGCGTTGATCAGGCTAACTATGGCTACACCTTC; CDR3: CSVDQANYGYTF
J: TRBJ2-5; V: TRBV19; size: -; D: -; DNA: TGTGCCAGTGAAAGGTTCGCGTGGGGAGTGACCCAGTACTTC; CDR3: CASERFAWGVTQYF
J: TRBJ1-2; V: TRBV15; size: -; D: -; DNA: TGTGCCACCAGCAGAAACAGGGAGACAGCCCACTATGGCTACACCTTC; CDR3: CATSRNRETAHYGYTF
J: TRBJ1-1; V: TRBV7-8; size: -; D: TRBD1; DNA: TGTGCCAGCAGCTTGATGACCGGGACAGGGGACCCCGCCGGCACTGAAGCTTTCTTT; CDR3: CASSLMTGTGDPAGTEAFF
J: TRBJ1-1; V: TRBV18; size: few; D: TRBD1; DNA: TGTGCCAGCTCACTAGCGAGTCAGGGGGAACGCACTGAAGCTTTCTTT; CDR3: CASSLASQGERTEAFF
J: TRBJ2-2; V: TRBV7-9; size: -; D: TRBD2; DNA: TGTGCCAGCAGCTATAGCGGGGCGAACACCGGGGAGCTGTTTTTT; CDR3: CASSYSGANTGELFF
J: TRBJ2-7; V: TRBV27; size: -; D: TRBD2; DNA: TGTGCCAGCCGCCAAAGCATAGCGGGAGTGACATTCGAGCAGTACTTC; CDR3: CASRQSIAGVTFEQYF
J: TRBJ1-1; V: TRBV6-1; size: -; D: -; DNA: TGTGCCAGCACCCAAGGGGCGTTTGAAGCTTTCTTT; CDR3: CASTQGAFEAFF
J: TRBJ1-2; V: TRBV4-3; size: once; D: -; DNA: TGCGCCAGCAGCCAAGATTGGCAGGGCGGTGGCTACACCTTC; CDR3: CASSQDWQGGGYTF
J: TRBJ1-4; V: TRBV4-3; size: -; D: -; DNA: TGCGCCAGCAGCCAAACCCACAACCCAACTAATGAAAAACTGTTTTTT; CDR3: CASSQTHNPTNEKLFF
J: TRBJ2-3; V: TRBV10-3; size: -; D: -; DNA: TGTGCCATCAGTGAGCGCGGGCGCCCCCAGGCGGATACGCAGTATTTT; CDR3: CAISERGRPQADTQYF
J: TRBJ2-4; V: TRBV7-8; size: once; D: TRBD2; DNA: TGTGCCAGCAGCCCGACCGGACTAGCGTTAGCCAAAAACATTCAGTACTTC; CDR3: CASSPTGLALAKNIQYF
J: TRBJ2-1; V: TRBV6-5; size: -; D: TRBD1; DNA: TGTGCCAGCAGTTACGGGACAGGCCCCTCCTACAATGAGCAGTTCTTC; CDR3: CASSYGTGPSYNEQFF
J: TRBJ2-5; V: TRBV7-3; size: -; D: TRBD2; DNA: TGTGCCAGCAGCTTACGAAACGGACTAGCGGGACAAGAGACCCAGTACTTC; CDR3: CASSLRNGLAGQETQYF
J: TRBJ1-1; V: TRBV5-1; size: few; D: -; DNA: TGCGCCAGCAGTGGCACCCTGAACGCTGAAGCTTTCTTT; CDR3: CASSGTLNAEAFF
J: TRBJ1-4; V: TRBV7-8; size: -; D: -; DNA: TGTGCCAGCAGCGCCCCGTCACTGGCAACTAATGAAAAACTGTTTTTT; CDR3: CASSAPSLATNEKLFF
J: TRBJ1-1; V: TRBV30; size: -; D: -; DNA: TGTGCCTGGAGACGCTCAGGGGCAGCTGAAGCTTTCTTT; CDR3: CAWRRSGAAEAFF
J: TRBJ1-5; V: TRBV2; size: few; D: TRBD1; DNA: TGTGCCAGCAGTCCCGGACAGGTTGGAAATCAGCCCCAGCATTTT; CDR3: CASSPGQVGNQPQHF
J: TRBJ2-3; V: TRBV30; size: -; D: TRBD2; DNA: TGTGCCTGGAGTGAAGCGGGGGCAGATACGCAGTATTTT; CDR3: CAWSEAGADTQYF
J: TRBJ2-7; V: TRBV9; size: -; D: TRBD1; DNA: TGTGCCAGCAGCGTAGCAGACAGGGTGGTCTACGAGCAGTACTTC; CDR3: CASSVADRVVYEQYF
J: TRBJ2-1; V: TRBV9; size: -; D: -; DNA: TGTGCCAGCAGCGTAGGGGACTTCGGGAGTGGGGGGAATGAGCAGTTCTTC; CDR3: CASSVGDFGSGGNEQFF
J: TRBJ1-5; V: TRBV4-2; size: -; D: -; DNA: TGTGCCAGCAGCCAAGATGGAACAGGGTCGCGGCAGCCCCAGCATTTT; CDR3: CASSQDGTGSRQPQHF
J: TRBJ2-1; V: TRBV5-4; size: -; D: TRBD2; DNA: TGTGCCAGCAGCTTGAGAAGCGGGGGGGCAACGGATGAGCAGTTCTTC; CDR3: CASSLRSGGATDEQFF
J: TRBJ2-2; V: TRBV2; size: -; D: TRBD1; DNA: TGTGCCAGCAGTGTAAGGCGGGCAGGGGGCACCGGGGAGCTGTTTTTT; CDR3: CASSVRRAGGTGELFF
J: TRBJ2-2; V: TRBV9; size: -; D: TRBD2; DNA: TGTGCCGGCGGGAGGGCCGACACCGGGGAGCTGTTTTTT; CDR3: CAGGRADTGELFF
J: TRBJ2-5; V: TRBV4-1; size: -; D: TRBD2; DNA: TGCGCCAGCAGCCATGGACTAGGCAGCCAAGAGACCCAGTACTTC; CDR3: CASSHGLGSQETQYF
J: TRBJ1-1; V: TRBV13; size: few; D: -; DNA: TGTGCCAGCAGCTTAGGCAGGGGAACTGAAGCTTTCTTT; CDR3: CASSLGRGTEAFF